This is a list of T cell receptor beta chains from one sample in a study of shared T cell receptors in the human thymus. Clones were sequenced by immunoSEQ multiplex PCR, and TCRdb holds only the in-frame ones, with some missing. The sample has over 350,000 clones; approximately 95% are singletons. The specimen was thymocytes. These receptors all come from a human donor. Each CDR3 is given with its conserved first and last residue. A D gene is named only where the DNA matches it firmly. Expanded clones are given a class, and other clones once, few, many or no size at all.

CDR3 length: 17; J gene: TRBJ2-3; V gene: TRBV7-3; clone size: NA; D gene: NA; CDR3 DNA: TGTGCCAGCAGCTTAGATGGAAGGCGGCCCCTCACAGATACGCAGTATTTT; CDR3 protein: CASSLDGRRPLTDTQYF
CDR3 length: 19; J gene: TRBJ2-4; V gene: TRBV5-8; clone size: NA; D gene: NA; CDR3 DNA: TGTGCCAGCAGCTTTCAGGGTGGTGAGTCGAGACTAGCCAAAAACATTCAGTACTTC; CDR3 protein: CASSFQGGESRLAKNIQYF
CDR3 length: 14; J gene: TRBJ2-7; V gene: TRBV19; clone size: NA; D gene: NA; CDR3 DNA: TGTGCCAGTAGTATGAGGGGGGGCAGGGACGAGCAGTACTTC; CDR3 protein: CASSMRGGRDEQYF
CDR3 length: 14; J gene: TRBJ2-3; V gene: TRBV28; clone size: NA; D gene: TRBD1; CDR3 DNA: TGTGCCAGCGGAACGACAGGGGGCACAGATACGCAGTATTTT; CDR3 protein: CASGTTGGTDTQYF
CDR3 length: 14; J gene: TRBJ1-2; V gene: TRBV28; clone size: NA; D gene: NA; CDR3 DNA: TGTGCCAGCAGTTCGCCGCAGGGATACCTTGGCTACACCTTC; CDR3 protein: CASSSPQGYLGYTF
CDR3 length: 18; J gene: TRBJ2-4; V gene: TRBV4-1; clone size: once; D gene: NA; CDR3 DNA: TGCGCCAGCAGCCAAGATCAGAGCAGTCTCGGGTCGGGAAACATTCAGTACTTC; CDR3 protein: CASSQDQSSLGSGNIQYF
CDR3 length: 18; J gene: TRBJ2-7; V gene: TRBV11-2; clone size: NA; D gene: NA; CDR3 DNA: TGTGCCAGCAGCTTGTCCCTTCCGGGCGGGCCTAGCTCCTACGAGCAGTACTTC; CDR3 protein: CASSLSLPGGPSSYEQYF
CDR3 length: 12; J gene: TRBJ2-3; V gene: TRBV2; clone size: NA; D gene: NA; CDR3 DNA: TGTGCCAGCAAAGCGGGCACAGATACGCAGTATTTT; CDR3 protein: CASKAGTDTQYF
CDR3 length: 14; J gene: TRBJ1-4; V gene: TRBV5-1; clone size: NA; D gene: NA; CDR3 DNA: TGCGCCAGCAGCTACAGGGTGGGAGGAGAAAAACTGTTTTTT; CDR3 protein: CASSYRVGGEKLFF
CDR3 length: 16; J gene: TRBJ1-5; V gene: TRBV6-1; clone size: once; D gene: NA; CDR3 DNA: TGTGCCAGCAGTGAAGTGGGGGGCTGGGGCAATCAGCCCCAGCATTTT; CDR3 protein: CASSEVGGWGNQPQHF
CDR3 length: 14; J gene: TRBJ1-5; V gene: TRBV25-1; clone size: NA; D gene: NA; CDR3 DNA: TGTGCCAGCAGTGAAGGGCAGGGGTTAAGGCCCCAGCATTTT; CDR3 protein: CASSEGQGLRPQHF
CDR3 length: 19; J gene: TRBJ2-1; V gene: TRBV5-5; clone size: NA; D gene: TRBD1; CDR3 DNA: TGTGCCAGCAGCTTGGAAAGTGACCTGGACAGGAAATCCTACAATGAGCAGTTCTTC; CDR3 protein: CASSLESDLDRKSYNEQFF
CDR3 length: 13; J gene: TRBJ1-1; V gene: TRBV6-5; clone size: once; D gene: NA; CDR3 DNA: TGTGCCAGCAGTTACGGAGGGGGCACTGAAGCTTTCTTT; CDR3 protein: CASSYGGGTEAFF
CDR3 length: 16; J gene: TRBJ2-1; V gene: TRBV6-4; clone size: NA; D gene: NA; CDR3 DNA: TGTGCCAGCAGTGGCATGAGTAGGTCGGCCTACAATGAGCAGTTCTTC; CDR3 protein: CASSGMSRSAYNEQFF
CDR3 length: 13; J gene: TRBJ2-7; V gene: TRBV5-8; clone size: NA; D gene: NA; CDR3 DNA: TGTGCCAGCAGCTGGGGCCCCCCCTACGAGCAGTACTTC; CDR3 protein: CASSWGPPYEQYF
CDR3 length: 13; J gene: TRBJ2-7; V gene: TRBV6-6; clone size: once; D gene: NA; CDR3 DNA: TGTGCCAGCAGTACACGGGGCTCCTACGAGCAGTACTTC; CDR3 protein: CASSTRGSYEQYF
CDR3 length: 11; J gene: TRBJ2-1; V gene: TRBV20-1; clone size: NA; D gene: NA; CDR3 DNA: TGCAGTGCTAGCGGGAGCGATGAGCAGTTCTTC; CDR3 protein: CSASGSDEQFF
CDR3 length: 19; J gene: TRBJ1-1; V gene: TRBV4-1; clone size: NA; D gene: TRBD1; CDR3 DNA: TGCGCCAGCAGCCAAGAAGGGGTCCGACAGGGCGCGCCTGGGGCTGAAGCTTTCTTT; CDR3 protein: CASSQEGVRQGAPGAEAFF
CDR3 length: 12; J gene: TRBJ2-3; V gene: TRBV6-6; clone size: NA; D gene: NA; CDR3 DNA: TGTGCCAGCAGCCTCTCTCCAGATACGCAGTATTTT; CDR3 protein: CASSLSPDTQYF
CDR3 length: 12; J gene: TRBJ2-7; V gene: TRBV19; clone size: NA; D gene: TRBD1; CDR3 DNA: TGTGCCAGTAGTAACTACAGGGGCGAGCAGTACTTC; CDR3 protein: CASSNYRGEQYF
CDR3 length: 15; J gene: TRBJ1-1; V gene: TRBV7-9; clone size: NA; D gene: NA; CDR3 DNA: TGTGCCAGCAGCTTAGATCTTCCTCAACACACTGAAGCTTTCTTT; CDR3 protein: CASSLDLPQHTEAFF
CDR3 length: 15; J gene: TRBJ1-4; V gene: TRBV5-6; clone size: once; D gene: TRBD1; CDR3 DNA: TGTGCCAGCAGCTTAATCCAGGGGGGTAATGAAAAACTGTTTTTT; CDR3 protein: CASSLIQGGNEKLFF
CDR3 length: 20; J gene: TRBJ2-2; V gene: TRBV28; clone size: once; D gene: TRBD2; CDR3 DNA: TGTGCCAGCAGTTCCGAAAGGACTAGCCGCCCCAAGGTTATCACCGGGGAGCTGTTTTTT; CDR3 protein: CASSSERTSRPKVITGELFF
CDR3 length: 20; J gene: TRBJ2-3; V gene: TRBV29-1; clone size: NA; D gene: TRBD1; CDR3 DNA: TGCAGCGTTGAAGATCCAGGGACAGGGCCACGCACCCCCGACACAGATACGCAGTATTTT; CDR3 protein: CSVEDPGTGPRTPDTDTQYF
CDR3 length: 14; J gene: TRBJ2-7; V gene: TRBV5-4; clone size: NA; D gene: NA; CDR3 DNA: TGTGCCAGCAGCTCCTCGTCCCTCCGTGGAGAGCAGTACTTC; CDR3 protein: CASSSSSLRGEQYF
CDR3 length: 20; J gene: TRBJ2-4; V gene: TRBV19; clone size: NA; D gene: TRBD2; CDR3 DNA: TGTGCCCGGCGAGGGGGACTAGCGGGTGCTTTGGATGGGGCCAAAAACATTCAGTACTTC; CDR3 protein: CARRGGLAGALDGAKNIQYF
CDR3 length: 12; J gene: TRBJ2-7; V gene: TRBV27; clone size: NA; D gene: NA; CDR3 DNA: TGTGCCAGCAGAAAAGGGGTGTACGAGCAGTACTTC; CDR3 protein: CASRKGVYEQYF
CDR3 length: 14; J gene: TRBJ2-7; V gene: TRBV30; clone size: NA; D gene: NA; CDR3 DNA: TGTGCCTGGAGCCGCAGGGACCAGGCTTGGGAGCAGTACTTC; CDR3 protein: CAWSRRDQAWEQYF
CDR3 length: 14; J gene: TRBJ2-5; V gene: TRBV5-4; clone size: NA; D gene: NA; CDR3 DNA: TGTGCCAGCAGCTTGGGGGCGACTTTCGAGACCCAGTACTTC; CDR3 protein: CASSLGATFETQYF